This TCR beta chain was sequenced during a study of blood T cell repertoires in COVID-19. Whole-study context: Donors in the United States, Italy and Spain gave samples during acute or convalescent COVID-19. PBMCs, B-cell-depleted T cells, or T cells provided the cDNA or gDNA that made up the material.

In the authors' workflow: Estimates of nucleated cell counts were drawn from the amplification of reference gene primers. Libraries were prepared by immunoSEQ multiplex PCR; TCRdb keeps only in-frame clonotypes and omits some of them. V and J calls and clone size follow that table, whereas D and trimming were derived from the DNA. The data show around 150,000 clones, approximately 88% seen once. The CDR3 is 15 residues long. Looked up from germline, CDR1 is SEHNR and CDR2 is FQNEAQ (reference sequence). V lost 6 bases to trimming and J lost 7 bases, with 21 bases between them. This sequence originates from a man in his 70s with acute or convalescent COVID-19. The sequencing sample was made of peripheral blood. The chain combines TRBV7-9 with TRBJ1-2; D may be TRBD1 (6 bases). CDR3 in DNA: TGTGCCAGCAGACCCGCCCTGGGCAGGGGCCTTGGCTACACCTTC. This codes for CASRPALGRGLGYTF.